Each of the 21 T cell receptor beta chains below was sequenced from the same sample in a study of blood T cell repertoires in COVID-19. Produced via immunoSEQ multiplex PCR; TCRdb's table is partial and in-frame only. The sample shows around 270,000 clones, about 89% of them seen only once. The source material was peripheral blood. These receptor sequences come from a man aged 25 to 40 with acute or convalescent COVID-19.

The chain combines TRBV5-1 with TRBJ1-4, with a weak D call TRBD1 (5 bases). Germline CDR1 is SGHRS and CDR2 is YFSETQ. Between the trimmed V and J ends, which lost 4 bases and 4 bases, there was a span of 11 bases. The CDR3 spans 14 residues. CDR3 in amino acids: CASSREGRNEKLFF. The CDR3 DNA reads as TGCGCCAGCAGCCGGGAGGGACGTAATGAAAAACTGTTTTTT.

This clone was found a few times. The CDR3 nucleotides read TGCGCCAGCAGCCAAGAAGGGACAGGGGGCAATGAGCAGTTCTTC. This gives the protein CASSQEGTGGNEQFF. The chain joins TRBV4-1 to TRBJ2-1; TRBD1 agrees at 11 bases. Germline trimming cut 0 bases from V and 6 bases from J; bases unmatched to any gene: 1. Germline loops: CDR1 MGHRA, CDR2 YSYEKL. The CDR3 spans 15 residues.

V is TRBV6-6 and J is TRBJ1-2; the match to TRBD1 covers 10 bases. This CDR3 is 13 amino acids long. V shed 6 bases, J shed 8 bases, and the junction held 6 bases outside the gene matches. From germline, CDR1 is MNHNY and CDR2 SVGAGI (reference sequence). In DNA form, the CDR3 reads TGTGCCAGCAGCCGGACAGGGGGAGAAGGCTACACCTTC. This translates into CASSRTGGEGYTF.

The chain couples TRBV11-2 to TRBJ2-3; D not resolved. Germline lookup yields CDR1 SGHAT and CDR2 FQNNGV. The V gene lost 4 bases and the J gene lost 1 base, with 15 bases spanning the gap. CDR3 length equals 16 residues. CDR3 in DNA: TGTGCCAGCAGCTCTGGAGTTGTGGTCGGCACAGATACGCAGTATTTT. It is translated as CASSSGVVVGTDTQYF. The full variable domain, with the rest looked up from reference TRBV11-2 and TRBJ2-3, is EAGVAQSPRYKIIEKRQSVAFWCNPISGHATLYWYQQILGQGPKLLIQFQNNGVVDDSQLPKDRFSAERLKGVDSTLKIQPAKLEDSAVYLCASSSGVVVGTDTQYFGPGTRLTVL.

V gene TRBV28 combines with J gene TRBJ2-1, with 8 bases that match TRBD2. J lost 6 bases, V lost 2 bases, and 6 bases had no gene match. The germline gives CDR1 MDHEN, CDR2 SYDVKM. This CDR3 spans 15 amino acids. CDR3 sequence: CASSLGTSSRNEQFF. The CDR3 coding sequence is TGTGCCAGCAGTTTAGGGACTAGTTCTCGCAATGAGCAGTTCTTC.

The CDR3 sequence is CASSLGVAGDYEQYF. CDR3 coding DNA: TGTGCCAGCAGCTTAGGGGTAGCGGGGGACTACGAGCAGTACTTC. The chain uses TRBV7-2 and TRBJ2-7; 9 bases align to TRBD2. CDR1 SGHTA and CDR2 FQGNSA come from the germline V gene. Trimming at V came to 1 base and at J to 3 bases, leaving 4 bases not matched to a gene. This CDR3 has 15 residues.

The genes are TRBV7-2 and TRBJ2-2; 9 bases fit TRBD2. The CDR3 is made up of 15 amino acids. The germline gives CDR1 SGHTA, CDR2 FQGNSA. The V and J ends lost 3 bases and 4 bases, in that order; junction bases with no gene match: 3. The CDR3 region is CASSFLAGVTGELFF. For the CDR3, the DNA is TGTGCCAGCAGCTTCTTAGCGGGAGTCACCGGGGAGCTGTTTTTT.

This clone showed up just a few times. The chain carries TRBV2 and TRBJ2-1; tentative D call: TRBD2 (5 bases). The germline V gene has CDR1 SNHLY and CDR2 FYNNEI. V was trimmed by 4 bases and J by 9 bases, leaving 10 bases between them. The length of the CDR3 is 12 residues. CDR3 sequence (DNA): TGTGCCAGCAGTGGACGGGCGGGTGAGCAGTTCTTC. It encodes CASSGRAGEQFF.

CDR3 in DNA: TGCGCCAGCAGCCACAAGGACAGGAATGGCAATCAGCCCCAGCATTTT. Translation: CASSHKDRNGNQPQHF. V usage is TRBV4-1 and J usage is TRBJ1-5, with 7 bases that match TRBD1. Germline CDR1 is MGHRA and CDR2 is YSYEKL. This CDR3 contains 16 residues. The junction had 7 bases not matched to a gene; V was cut back by 3 bases and J by 2 bases.

The chain recombines TRBV11-2 with TRBJ2-3; 9 positions agree with TRBD2. Germline V gives CDR1 SGHAT, CDR2 FQNNGV. The CDR3 runs 15 residues. V trimming: 4 bases; J trimming: 5 bases; junction bases outside the gene matches: 7. CDR3 in amino acids: CASSSRTSVRDTQYF. The CDR3 DNA reads TGTGCCAGCAGCTCCAGGACTAGCGTTAGAGATACGCAGTATTTT.

Comment on this clone: The sample contains more than one DNA sequence encoding this CDR3. The rearrangement links TRBV30 to TRBJ1-5; no firm D call. Germline V gives CDR1 GTSNPN, CDR2 SVGIG (reference sequence). V was pared by 0 bases and J by 2 bases, with 5 bases between. The CDR3 extends over 13 amino acids. This CDR3 reads CAWSVRGNQPQHF. In DNA, the CDR3 is TGTGCCTGGAGTGTACGGGGCAATCAGCCCCAGCATTTT.

The V gene is TRBV19, the J gene TRBJ1-5; no definite D call. V lost 4 bases and J 4 bases, leaving 5 bases between the germline ends. Per the germline V gene, CDR1 is LNHDA and CDR2 is SQIVND (reference sequence). CDR3 length: 12 amino acids. CDR3: CASSTSNQPQHF. The CDR3 coding sequence is TGTGCCAGTAGTACTAGTAATCAGCCCCAGCATTTT.

The chain uses TRBV7-9 and TRBJ1-2; D might be TRBD1 (5 bases). CDR1 and CDR2 from the germline V gene are SEHNR and FQNEAQ (reference sequence). V lost 1 base and J lost 8, with 11 bases in between. CDR3 length: 13 residues. The CDR3 reads CASSLGGSGGYTF. CDR3 nucleotides: TGTGCCAGCAGCTTAGGGGGCTCGGGCGGCTACACCTTC.

V usage is TRBV11-2 and J usage is TRBJ1-2; tentatively, D is TRBD1 (6 bases). V was shortened by 3 bases and J by 8 bases, with 7 bases between the two germline ends. CDR3 length: 11 residues. The V gene's germline CDR1 is SGHAT and CDR2 FQNNGV. Here the CDR3 DNA reads TGTGCCAGCAGCTTTGGGGGCGGCTACACCTTC. Its translation is CASSFGGGYTF.

The chain is built from TRBV12-3 or TRBV12-4 and TRBJ2-5; 8 bases align to TRBD1. V was clipped by 7 bases and J by 5 bases; unmatched bases: 6. This CDR3 region has 13 residues. The CDR3 spells CASTHRGSETQYF. The CDR3 DNA reads as TGTGCCAGCACCCACAGGGGGTCGGAGACCCAGTACTTC.

The chain recombines TRBV5-5 with TRBJ1-1; D not certain. Germline V gene data show CDR1 as SGHKS and CDR2 as YYEKEE (reference sequence). The CDR3 is made up of 11 amino acids. Trimming shortened V by 4 bases and J by 5 bases, and 6 bases separated the two germline ends. The CDR3 is CASSLRTEAFF. CDR3 sequence (DNA): TGTGCCAGCAGCCTGAGGACTGAAGCTTTCTTT.

This clone showed up just once. The CDR3 here is CASTQNRGETQYF. CDR3 DNA: TGTGCCAGCACCCAAAACAGGGGGGAGACCCAGTACTTC. This chain uses TRBV6-6 with TRBJ2-5; 8 nucleotides agree with TRBD1. J was trimmed by 5 bases and V by 7 bases; bases with no gene match: 6. The CDR3 loop spans 13 amino acids. Germline assignment: CDR1 MNHNY and CDR2 SVGAGI (reference sequence).

This clone was seen a handful of times. The V gene is TRBV25-1, the J gene TRBJ1-1, with a weak D call TRBD1 (6 bases). CDR3 length equals 13 residues. Per the germline V gene, CDR1 is MGHDK and CDR2 is SYGVNS. V was pared by 4 bases and J by 4 bases, with 10 bases between. This CDR3 reads CASSVPGVTEAFF. The CDR3 coding sequence is TGTGCCAGCAGTGTCCCAGGGGTCACTGAAGCTTTCTTT.

This chain connects TRBV9 to TRBJ2-3, with D possibly being TRBD1 (5 bases). This CDR3 has 15 residues. Trimming cost V 4 bases and J 0 bases, with 12 bases left between them. Per the germline V gene, CDR1 is SGDLS and CDR2 is YYNGEE. DNA of the CDR3: TGTGCCAGCAGCTTTCAGGGAACGAGCACAGATACGCAGTATTTT. This codes for CASSFQGTSTDTQYF.

This CDR3 is CASSGGQGGVGYTF. The DNA of the CDR3 is TGCGCCAGCAGCGGGGGACAGGGCGGAGTTGGCTACACCTTC. V gene TRBV5-1 combines with J gene TRBJ1-2, with 9 nucleotides matching TRBD1. Germline lookup yields CDR1 SGHRS and CDR2 YFSETQ. The CDR3 has 14 amino acids. The V and J ends lost 4 bases and 7 bases, in that order; junction bases with no gene match: 8.

This chain connects TRBV9 to TRBJ2-3; 15 bases fit TRBD2. The germline CDR1 and CDR2 sequences are SGDLS and YYNGEE. The CDR3 loop spans 18 amino acids. Trimming cost V 0 bases and J 3 bases; bases outside gene matches: 5. The CDR3 DNA sequence: TGTGCCAGCAGCGTAGGGACTAGCGGGGGGGCAAGGACAGATACGCAGTATTTT. Encoded protein: CASSVGTSGGARTDTQYF.